This T cell receptor beta chain stems from a study of response to subunit inactivated influenza vaccine. Study-level results: With each seasonal influenza vaccination, the authors suggested, few new T cells are recruited.

TCRdb called the RT-PCR reads again in MiXCR, with one record for every CDR3 protein. The sample shows about 190,000 distinct CDR3 sequences, under 15% of them seen only once. This CDR3 spans 14 amino acids. Germline V lookup: CDR1 SGHAT, CDR2 FQDESV (reference sequence). Trimming stripped 3 bases from V and 6 bases from J, with 13 bases between. With respect to this clonotype: Its cognate antigen is unknown.

The J gene is TRBJ2-3, the V gene TRBV11-1; D might be TRBD1 (6 bases). This receptor was taken from a man aged 50-59 years who received an inactivated influenza vaccine. Sequencing was performed on CD8+ T cells sorted from PBMCs, taken 5 days after vaccination. CDR3 nucleotide sequence: TGTGCCAGCAGCTTGGGGGCGGCGGCCGATACGCAGTATTTT. Amino acids: CASSLGAAADTQYF.